The source of this TCR beta chain is a study of response to subunit inactivated influenza vaccine. Study-wide points: The authors put forward the suggestion that each seasonal influenza vaccination may bring in only a limited number of new T cells.

The V end lost 7 bases, the J end lost 0 bases, and 13 bases lay between the germline ends. Germline CDR1 reads MNHNS; CDR2 reads SASEGT. The CDR3 is 15 residues long. In its sample, this clonotype was seen a few times. The antigen is undetermined. One entry per CDR3 protein, called by TCRdb with MiXCR from the RT-PCR reads. Among around 750,000 distinct CDR3 sequences, 21% were seen once, and the ten largest hold roughly 10%. V usage is TRBV6-1 and J usage is TRBJ1-5, with a weak D call TRBD1 (5 bases). The sequence was collected from a man aged 45 to 65 who received an inactivated influenza vaccine. Sequenced here: PBMCs from blood, sampled around 5 days after vaccination. The CDR3 here is CASKGSGGSNQPQHF. DNA of the CDR3: TGTGCCAGCAAAGGATCCGGGGGTAGCAATCAGCCCCAGCATTTT.